This TCR beta chain was profiled in a study of human T cells and chemical hapten exposure. This clonotype has a count of ten or more. Germline values: CDR1 MNHEY, CDR2 SVGAGI. Trimming took 6 bases from V and 0 from J, leaving 11 bases between them. The length of the CDR3 is 14 residues. TCRdb re-called the RACE reads through MiXCR, storing one row per CDR3 protein. This table has more than 80,000 distinct CDR3 sequences, 10% appearing once. The time point here: patch test 2, 6 weeks after DPC sensitization. This sample's treatment: therapeutic diphenylcyclopropenone sensitization with weekly scalp DPC.

The TCR originated in a woman in her 50s with alopecia areata. Some clones in this sample may be carry-over from other donors' samples. Here the sequenced sample was whole blood, taken in connection with sensitization to the hapten diphenylcyclopropenone (DPC). The genes are TRBV6-5 and TRBJ2-5; D uncertain. CDR3 loop: CASRHDLDQETQYF. As DNA, the CDR3 is TGTGCCAGCAGGCATGACTTGGACCAAGAGACCCAGTACTTC.